A single sample is the source of the 14 T cell receptor beta chains below, sequenced in a study of radiotherapy plus CTLA-4 blockade in lung cancer. The repertoire was sequenced with immunoSEQ multiplex PCR; TCRdb's copy has only in-frame clones and lacks some. The sample contains tens of thousands of clones, roughly 80% of which appear only once. This sample comprised peripheral blood, obtained from a patient treated with radiotherapy plus ipilimumab. The receptors were gathered from a human donor with non-small cell lung cancer who had a complete response to radiotherapy plus ipilimumab.

The V call is TRBV6-6, the J call TRBJ2-1, with 7 bases that match TRBD2. Germline CDR1 is MNHNY and CDR2 is SVGAGI (reference sequence). This CDR3 has 14 amino acids. V lost 6 bases to trimming and J lost 4 bases; unmatched junction nucleotides: 6. CDR3 in DNA: TGTGCCAGCAGCTCTAGCGGTGTATACAATGAGCAGTTCTTC. This codes for CASSSSGVYNEQFF.

This sequence joins TRBV29-1 and TRBJ2-1; TRBD2 is a possible D gene (5 bases). Per germline, CDR1 SQVTM and CDR2 ANQGSEA. This CDR3 spans 17 amino acids. The V end was cut by 4 bases, the J end by 0 bases, with 19 bases between. CDR3 sequence reads: CSVGEVDFTSSYNEQFF. In DNA, the CDR3 is TGCAGCGTTGGGGAAGTTGACTTTACTAGCTCCTACAATGAGCAGTTCTTC.

This chain joins TRBV5-1 and TRBJ2-3; D uncertain. The CDR3 length is 13 residues. Trimming shortened V by 4 bases and J by 5 bases, and 11 bases separated the two germline ends. Germline V gene lookup returns CDR1 SGHRS and CDR2 YFSETQ. The DNA for the CDR3 is TGCGCCAGCAGCCTCCAACCGGGAGATACGCAGTATTTT. Translated, it gives CASSLQPGDTQYF.

The genes are TRBV5-1 and TRBJ2-5; TRBD2 is a possible D gene (5 bases). The CDR3 runs to 14 residues. V lost 0 bases and J lost 5, with 11 bases in between. Per the germline V gene, CDR1 is SGHRS and CDR2 is YFSETQ. The CDR3 nucleotides read TGCGCCAGCAGCTTGGATCGGGGTCACGAGACCCAGTACTTC. Translation: CASSLDRGHETQYF. The full variable domain, with the rest looked up from reference TRBV5-1 and TRBJ2-5, is KAGVTQTPRYLIKTRGQQVTLSCSPISGHRSVSWYQQTPGQGLQFLFEYFSETQRNKGNFPGRFSGRQFSNSRSEMNVSTLELGDSALYLCASSLDRGHETQYFGPGTRLLVL.

This rearrangement joins TRBV9 to TRBJ2-5; 9 bases align to TRBD2. The ends lost 6 bases at V and 5 bases at J; junction bases unmatched: 8. Germline V gives CDR1 SGDLS, CDR2 YYNGEE. The CDR3 has 14 amino acids. Here the CDR3 reads CASTPGLADETQYF. The CDR3, as DNA: TGTGCCAGCACCCCGGGACTAGCTGACGAGACCCAGTACTTC.

This clone turned up a few times. The rearrangement uses TRBV6-6 and TRBJ1-3; 10 bases map to TRBD1. The CDR3 extends over 16 amino acids. Germline lookup yields CDR1 MNHNY and CDR2 SVGAGI (reference sequence). With 5 bases clipped from V and 3 bases from J, the junction kept 7 bases outside the gene matches. CDR3 DNA sequence: TGTGCCAGCAGTGGAGACAGGGGGCTGAGTGGAAACACCATATATTTT. Protein product: CASSGDRGLSGNTIYF.

In this sample, this clone turned up a few times. This sequence joins TRBV5-1 and TRBJ2-3; D not resolved. There are 12 residues in the CDR3. V dropped 0 bases and J dropped 6 bases, with 5 bases sitting between them. The germline V gene encodes CDR1 SGHRS and CDR2 YFSETQ. This CDR3 reads CASSLVSDTQYF. CDR3 nucleotide sequence: TGCGCCAGCAGCTTGGTCTCGGATACGCAGTATTTT.

J is TRBJ1-2 and V is TRBV25-1, with a possible D match to TRBD1 (6 bases). V was pared by 8 bases and J by 5 bases, with 12 bases between. Germline V lookup: CDR1 MGHDK, CDR2 SYGVNS. The CDR3 is 12 amino acids. CDR3 in DNA: TGTGCCAGCTCCCGGACAGAATATGGCTACACCTTC. The encoded protein is CASSRTEYGYTF.

The chain carries TRBV27 and TRBJ2-2; 8 bases line up with TRBD1. Germline CDR1 reads MNHEY; CDR2 reads SMNVEV (reference sequence). Unmatched junction bases numbered 8, after V lost 7 bases and J lost 4 bases. CDR3 size: 15 residues. CDR3 sequence reads: CASTSWTGPTGELFF. In DNA, the CDR3 is TGTGCCAGCACCTCCTGGACAGGGCCCACCGGGGAGCTGTTTTTT.

V gene TRBV18 combines with J gene TRBJ1-2, with a tentative D call TRBD1 (6 bases). Germline V lookup: CDR1 KGHSH, CDR2 LQKENI. The ends were cut back, 3 bases at V and 4 bases at J, with 15 bases in the middle. The CDR3 loop spans 15 amino acids. DNA of the CDR3: TGTGCCAGCTCACCTCAACAGGGATCCCTCTATGGCTACACCTTC. Translating it yields CASSPQQGSLYGYTF.

This sequence joins TRBV5-1 and TRBJ2-5, with D uncertain. Germline loops: CDR1 SGHRS, CDR2 YFSETQ. The CDR3 has 15 amino acids. The V end was cut by 0 bases, the J end by 1 base, with 10 bases between. CDR3 nucleotide sequence: TGCGCCAGCAGCTTGGTCAGCGAACCCCAAGAGACCCAGTACTTC. It encodes CASSLVSEPQETQYF.

The rearrangement joins TRBV6-5 to TRBJ2-7; 11 positions match TRBD1. The CDR3 covers 15 residues. The J segment lost 2 bases and the V segment lost 6 bases, leaving 6 bases of the junction unmatched. Germline CDR1 and CDR2: MNHEY and SVGAGI. The CDR3 here is CASRPGTGGAYEQYF. CDR3 nucleotide sequence: TGTGCCAGCAGACCTGGGACAGGGGGAGCCTACGAGCAGTACTTC.

V and J are TRBV19 and TRBJ2-5; D may match TRBD1 or TRBD2 (5 bases each). Trimming stripped 1 base from V and 7 bases from J, with 19 bases between. CDR1 LNHDA and CDR2 SQIVND come from the germline V gene (reference sequence). The CDR3 sequence is 16 residues long. In DNA form, the CDR3 reads TGTGCCAGTAGTATAGCGGCTAGCACCCAAAGGGGGACCCAGTACTTC. It codes for CASSIAASTQRGTQYF.

This rearrangement joins TRBV10-3 to TRBJ2-3, with 16 bases that match TRBD2. The V gene's germline CDR1 is ENHRY and CDR2 SYGVKD. V shed 7 bases and J 6 bases; nucleotides not matched to a gene: 7. The CDR3 totals 16 residues. The CDR3 bases are TGTGCCATCAAAGGGACTAGCGGGAGGGCCGGGGATACGCAGTATTTT. Protein sequence: CAIKGTSGRAGDTQYF.